A single sample gave rise to the 21 T cell receptor beta chains below, sequenced in a study of blood T cell repertoires in COVID-19. Here immunoSEQ multiplex PCR was the method, and the copy in TCRdb shows in-frame clones only, minus some. This table has over 200,000 clones, 85% appearing once. The source material was PBMCs or T cells enriched from blood (not recorded which). The receptors shown here come from a man aged 35 to 55 who had recovered from COVID-19.

The count of this clone is one. The chain has TRBV18 and TRBJ2-6, with 8 bases aligning to TRBD1. CDR3 length equals 16 residues. CDR1 KGHSH and CDR2 LQKENI come from the germline V gene. V lost 3 bases to trimming and J lost 4 bases; unmatched junction nucleotides: 5. This chain's CDR3 is CASSPSQGAGANVLTF. The CDR3 region has the DNA TGTGCCAGCTCACCTTCCCAGGGGGCCGGGGCCAACGTCCTGACTTTC.

CDR3 residues: CASSITSGTASGNTIYF. The DNA of the CDR3 is TGTGCCAGCAGCATAACCTCCGGGACAGCCTCTGGAAACACCATATATTTT. The chain joins TRBV6-2 or TRBV6-3 to TRBJ1-3; 7 positions match TRBD1. With 6 bases clipped from V and 0 bases from J, the junction kept 11 bases outside the gene matches. The CDR3 has 17 residues. CDR1 and CDR2 from the germline V gene are MNHEY and SVGEGT.

The chain combines TRBV27 with TRBJ2-7, with 11 nucleotides matching TRBD1. The CDR3 totals 14 residues. Germline V gives CDR1 MNHEY, CDR2 SMNVEV (reference sequence). V lost 5 bases to trimming and J lost 2 bases; unmatched junction nucleotides: 2. CDR3 in amino acids: CASSRGQGAYEQYF. The CDR3 DNA sequence: TGTGCCAGCAGTCGGGGACAGGGGGCCTACGAGCAGTACTTC.

This clone was counted once. The CDR3 sequence: CASSPSLDGNTIYF. CDR3 DNA: TGTGCCAGCTCCCCGTCCTTAGATGGAAACACCATATATTTT. J is TRBJ1-3 and V is TRBV18; D unclear. The germline gives CDR1 KGHSH, CDR2 LQKENI. V lost 6 bases and J lost 3, with 12 bases in between. There are 14 residues in the CDR3. The complete variable domain, with remaining parts taken from reference TRBV18 and TRBJ1-3, reads NAGVMQNPRHLVRRRGQEARLRCSPMKGHSHVYWYRQLPEEGLKFMVYLQKENIIDESGMPKERFSAEFPKEGPSILRIQQVVRGDSAAYFCASSPSLDGNTIYFGEGSWLTVV.

V and J are TRBV7-2 and TRBJ2-1, with 7 nucleotides matching TRBD2. With V trimmed by 1 base and J by 7 bases, 7 bases remained unmatched. This CDR3 has 15 residues. Germline CDR1 is SGHTA and CDR2 is FQGNSA. The DNA for the CDR3 is TGTGCCAGCAGCTTAGTAGCGGGTCAAAGGAATGAGCAGTTCTTC. Translating gives CASSLVAGQRNEQFF.

V is TRBV24-1 and J is TRBJ2-3, with 10 bases that match TRBD1. Germline V gives CDR1 KGHDR, CDR2 SFDVKD. The V segment lost 3 bases and the J segment 1 base; nucleotides outside the gene matches: 9. The CDR3 spans 18 residues. The CDR3 loop reads CATSDPSGQGQGTDTQYF. The CDR3, as DNA: TGTGCCACCAGTGATCCCTCGGGACAGGGGCAGGGCACAGATACGCAGTATTTT.

This chain joins TRBV24-1 and TRBJ2-1; TRBD2 might be the D (6 bases). Per the germline V gene, CDR1 is KGHDR and CDR2 is SFDVKD. The V end was cut by 1 base, the J end by 5 bases, with 14 bases between. The CDR3 loop spans 16 amino acids. CDR3 amino acids: CATSDFRRAENNEQFF. CDR3 in DNA: TGTGCCACCAGTGATTTCAGGAGGGCCGAAAACAATGAGCAGTTCTTC.

The chain combines TRBV6-2 or TRBV6-3 with TRBJ2-7; 9 bases align to TRBD2. Germline V gives CDR1 MNHEY, CDR2 SVGEGT. This CDR3 region has 14 residues. V was pared by 2 bases and J by 7 bases, with 6 bases of the junction left unmatched. DNA of the CDR3: TGTGCCAGCAGTTACGGCGGGAGGGCCAGTGAGCAGTACTTC. Translating gives CASSYGGRASEQYF.

The chain is built from TRBV21-1 and TRBJ2-7; the D call in the table, TRBD1, was not verified against the DNA. TRBV21-1 is a documented pseudogene. CDR3 length: 14 residues. The chain's CDR3 is CASSNPGQGNEQYF. In DNA form, the CDR3 reads TGTGCCAGCAGCAACCCGGGACAGGGGAACGAGCAGTACTTC.

This sequence joins TRBV5-1 and TRBJ1-1; D uncertain. The CDR3 consists of 15 residues. CDR1 and CDR2 (germline): SGHRS, YFSETQ. V was clipped by 7 bases and J by 5 bases, with 21 bases between them. The CDR3 loop is CASGYSAGSRTEAFF. The CDR3 DNA sequence: TGCGCCAGCGGGTACTCGGCCGGTTCGAGGACTGAAGCTTTCTTT.

The V and J genes are TRBV20-1 and TRBJ2-7; 7 bases match TRBD1. The germline CDR1 and CDR2 sequences are DFQATT and SNEGSKA (reference sequence). This CDR3 has 14 amino acids. With V trimmed by 3 bases and J by 7 bases, 12 bases remained unmatched. The CDR3 DNA reads as TGCAGTGCTAGTATCGGGACAGCCTCGGAGGAGCAGTACTTC. This translates into CSASIGTASEEQYF.

Here the CDR3 reads CASSSLRGGIYNEQFF. The CDR3 DNA reads TGTGCCAGCAGTTCGCTTCGGGGGGGAATTTACAATGAGCAGTTCTTC. V is TRBV6-5 and J is TRBJ2-1; TRBD2 matches 8 bases. Germline CDR1 and CDR2: MNHEY and SVGAGI. Unmatched junction bases numbered 9, after V lost 4 bases and J lost 4 bases. The CDR3 runs 16 residues.

This chain joins TRBV11-3 and TRBJ2-1; D may be TRBD2 (5 bases). The CDR3 has 16 amino acids. V lost 0 bases and J lost 7, with 16 bases in between. Germline values: CDR1 SGHNT, CDR2 YENEEA. This CDR3 reads CASSLEARRSGNEQFF. CDR3 sequence (DNA): TGTGCCAGCAGCTTAGAGGCCAGACGGTCGGGAAATGAGCAGTTCTTC.

The chain joins TRBV5-4 to TRBJ2-4, with TRBD1 matching over 9 bases. V was clipped by 4 bases and J by 4 bases; unmatched bases: 9. Germline CDR1 and CDR2: SGHNT and YYREEE (reference sequence). This CDR3 is built from 16 residues. CDR3 nucleotide sequence: TGTGCCAGCAGCGATAGCCCGACAGGGGGTAAAAACATTCAGTACTTC. It codes for CASSDSPTGGKNIQYF. The complete variable domain, with remaining parts taken from reference TRBV5-4 and TRBJ2-4, reads ETGVTQSPTHLIKTRGQQVTLRCSSQSGHNTVSWYQQALGQGPQFIFQYYREEENGRGNFPPRFSGLQFPNYSSELNVNALELDDSALYLCASSDSPTGGKNIQYFGAGTRLSVL.

The chain combines TRBV14 with TRBJ2-7, with TRBD2 matching 8 bases. The junction had 11 bases not matched to a gene; V was cut back by 0 bases and J by 1 base. The CDR3 covers 18 residues. The germline V gene has CDR1 SGHDN and CDR2 FVKESK. CDR3 nucleotides: TGTGCCAGCAGCCAAGATGTTCGACGGGGGGGGTATTCCTACGAGCAGTACTTC. Its translation: CASSQDVRRGGYSYEQYF.

The chain joins TRBV7-9 to TRBJ2-5; 8 bases map to TRBD2. Per germline, CDR1 SEHNR and CDR2 FQNEAQ (reference sequence). The CDR3 is 16 residues long. V dropped 4 bases and J dropped 1; count of bases not matched to a gene: 8. CDR3 DNA: TGTGCCAGCAGCTCGCACATTAGCGGGACCCAAGAGACCCAGTACTTC. It is translated as CASSSHISGTQETQYF.

The V gene is TRBV3-1 (or the pseudogene TRBV3-2), the J gene TRBJ1-3; D call uncertain. The germline gives CDR1 LGHDT, CDR2 YNNKEL (reference sequence). The CDR3 covers 12 residues. With 4 bases removed from V and 6 bases from J, the gap between germline ends came to 7 bases. The CDR3, as DNA: TGTGCCAGCAGCCCAACACCAAACACCATATATTTT. This translates into CASSPTPNTIYF.

V usage is TRBV5-1 and J usage is TRBJ2-1, with 11 bases matching TRBD2. CDR3 length: 15 residues. Germline CDR1 is SGHRS and CDR2 is YFSETQ. The junction had 4 bases not matched to a gene; V was cut back by 0 bases and J by 8 bases. CDR3 DNA: TGCGCCAGCAGCTTGGTAGCGGGAGGGCCATATGAGCAGTTCTTC. Residues: CASSLVAGGPYEQFF.

The CDR3 coding sequence is TGTGCCAGTAGTACATGGACAGGGAGTTCCTACGAGCAGTACTTC. This encodes CASSTWTGSSYEQYF. The genes are TRBV19 and TRBJ2-7; TRBD1 agrees at 8 bases. Trimming cost V 4 bases and J 1 base; bases outside gene matches: 6. From germline, CDR1 is LNHDA and CDR2 SQIVND (reference sequence). CDR3 length: 15 amino acids.

As DNA, the CDR3 is TGTGCCAGCAGTTACTCGGGACAGGGGTTCGATACGCAGTATTTT. This gives the protein CASSYSGQGFDTQYF. The V and J genes are TRBV6-5 and TRBJ2-3; the match to TRBD1 covers 10 bases. Trimming at V came to 0 bases and at J to 6 bases, leaving 3 bases not matched to a gene. This CDR3 is built from 15 residues. Germline loops: CDR1 MNHEY, CDR2 SVGAGI.

The chain recombines TRBV30 with TRBJ1-4; D may be TRBD1 (5 bases). CDR3 length: 15 residues. V was shortened by 0 bases and J by 8 bases, with 16 bases between the two germline ends. Germline V gives CDR1 GTSNPN, CDR2 SVGIG (reference sequence). As DNA, the CDR3 is TGTGCCTGGAGTGTAAGGGGCCGCACGGTGGAAAAACTGTTTTTT. Encoded protein: CAWSVRGRTVEKLFF.